This T cell receptor (beta chain) was identified during a study of CD8+ T cells in alopecia areata. This clone showed up just a few times. Its antigen is unidentified. Study-wide points: Only one nonresponder was present, which leaves the link between baseline CD8+ expansion and response uncertain.

Noted treatment: oral pan-JAK inhibitor, 5-10 mg twice daily. The CDR3 is 15 residues long. V was pared by 2 bases and J by 0 bases, with 13 bases between. Per germline, CDR1 GTSNPN and CDR2 SVGIG (reference sequence). It was cDNA, reverse transcribed from extracted RNA, that served as the sequencing template. Clones were read by immunoSEQ multiplex PCR, and TCRdb kept only the in-frame ones, dropping some. The sample consists of under 95,000 clones, around 71% of them appearing once. The specimen was CD8+ T cells sorted from blood, collected at week 44, from a patient treated with tofacitinib. This TCR derives from a human donor with alopecia areata. The gene calls are TRBV30 and TRBJ1-2; D possibly corresponds to TRBD1 (5 bases). The CDR3 spells CAWSLGRRTNYGYTF. The CDR3 bases are TGTGCCTGGAGTCTGGGACGCCGCACTAACTATGGCTACACCTTC.